This record concerns one T cell receptor (beta chain) sequence. The antigen is unknown. Time point of the sample: sample taken at primary tumor resection. Trimming pared 5 bases from V and 1 base from J, leaving 8 bases between. This CDR3 comprises 13 residues. The sample comes from a study of spatial heterogeneity in lung cancer. The study's findings and limits: Mutation tallies in tumors tracked expanded intratumoral alpha and beta TCR counts.

One entry per CDR3 protein results from TCRdb running MiXCR on the 5' RACE reads. The sample shows roughly 11,000 distinct CDR3 sequences, over 10% of them seen only once. The genes are TRBV12-3 or TRBV12-4 and TRBJ1-1; the D is unclear. Sequencing was performed on lung tumor tissue, taken at surgery. This clonotype was obtained from a female donor with early-stage non-small cell lung cancer. This chain's CDR3 is CASSSGPNTEAFF. As DNA, the CDR3 is TGTGCCAGCAGTAGCGGCCCGAACACTGAAGCTTTCTTT.